The subject of this entry is one T cell receptor beta chain. The source of the sample is a study of immune evolution from preneoplasia to lung adenocarcinoma. Libraries were prepared by immunoSEQ multiplex PCR; TCRdb keeps only in-frame clonotypes and omits some of them. The data hold some 15,000 clones, with about 85% observed a single time. V shed 0 bases and J shed 7 bases, with 6 bases lying between them. CDR3 length: 13 residues. Germline V CDR1 and CDR2: SGHAT, FQNNGV. This receptor was obtained from a donor aged 70 or over with lung adenocarcinoma. The sequenced sample consisted of FFPE lung adenocarcinoma in situ tissue. The chain joins TRBV11-2 to TRBJ1-4; D gene unclear. CDR3 region: CASSLEAGEKLFF. CDR3 DNA: TGTGCCAGCAGCTTAGAGGCAGGTGAAAAACTGTTTTTT.